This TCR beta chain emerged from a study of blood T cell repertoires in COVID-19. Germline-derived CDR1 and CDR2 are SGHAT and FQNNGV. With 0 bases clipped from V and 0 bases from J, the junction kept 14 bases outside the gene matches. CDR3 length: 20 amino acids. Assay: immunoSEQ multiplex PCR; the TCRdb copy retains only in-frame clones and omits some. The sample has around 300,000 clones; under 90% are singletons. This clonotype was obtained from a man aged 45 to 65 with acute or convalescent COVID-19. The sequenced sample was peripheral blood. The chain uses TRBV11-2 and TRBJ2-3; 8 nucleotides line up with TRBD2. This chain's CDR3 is CASSLETLAGLITSTDTQYF. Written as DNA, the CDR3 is TGTGCCAGCAGCTTAGAAACCCTAGCGGGCCTTATAACTAGCACAGATACGCAGTATTTT. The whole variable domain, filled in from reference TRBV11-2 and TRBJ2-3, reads EAGVAQSPRYKIIEKRQSVAFWCNPISGHATLYWYQQILGQGPKLLIQFQNNGVVDDSQLPKDRFSAERLKGVDSTLKIQPAKLEDSAVYLCASSLETLAGLITSTDTQYFGPGTRLTVL.